Each of the 16 T cell receptor beta chains below was sequenced from the same sample in a study of T cell responses to AZD1222 COVID-19 vaccine. Assay used: immunoSEQ multiplex PCR; TCRdb lists only in-frame clones, some missing. The sample yields around 150,000 clones, nearly 95% seen once. Sequencing used peripheral blood, obtained 28 days after the second AZD1222 dose. Receptor source: an adult who received the AZD1222 COVID-19 vaccine.

The J gene is TRBJ1-2, the V gene TRBV5-7, with D tentatively TRBD1 (5 bases). Being an ORF, TRBV5-7 has a function that is uncertain. CDR3 length equals 16 residues. Trimming cost V 0 bases and J 2 bases, with 14 bases left between them. CDR3 sequence (DNA): TGTGCCAGCAGCTTGGGGGGAGGGGACGGAAACTATGGCTACACCTTC. This gives the protein CASSLGGGDGNYGYTF.

The chain uses TRBV5-8 and TRBJ1-1, with TRBD1 matching 8 bases. This CDR3 is built from 17 residues. The germline V gene encodes CDR1 SGHTS and CDR2 YDEGEE. V lost 3 bases and J lost 1; bases outside the gene matches: 11. DNA for the CDR3: TGTGCCAGCAGCTCCGGACAGGGAATATTGAGGAACACTGAAGCTTTCTTT. It codes for CASSSGQGILRNTEAFF.

The chain employs TRBV6-1 and TRBJ2-3; unclear D gene. The CDR3 runs 13 residues. Trimming left V 2 bases short and J 6 bases short, with 9 bases between. The germline V gene encodes CDR1 MNHNS and CDR2 SASEGT. CDR3 coding DNA: TGTGCCAGCAGTGAAATAGTGGCGGATACGCAGTATTTT. Encoded protein: CASSEIVADTQYF.

The CDR3 reads CASSESAVPVWYGYTF. The CDR3 DNA reads as TGCGCCAGCAGTGAAAGTGCAGTGCCCGTTTGGTATGGCTACACCTTC. V usage is TRBV10-2 and J usage is TRBJ1-2; D is unclear. This CDR3 is built from 16 residues. Germline CDR1 is WSHSY and CDR2 is SAAADI. Trimming took off 3 bases at V and 5 bases at J, with 19 bases between the two ends.

This clone was found once. The chain carries TRBV16 and TRBJ1-5; 8 bases agree with TRBD1. The CDR3 runs 15 residues. Germline CDR1 and CDR2: KGHSY and FQNENV. The V and J ends lost 1 base and 4 bases, in that order; junction bases with no gene match: 3. DNA of the CDR3: TGTGCCAGCAGCCAATTTGGACAGGGAAATCAGCCCCAGCATTTT. Translation: CASSQFGQGNQPQHF.

The chain uses TRBV4-2 and TRBJ1-1, with D tentatively TRBD1 (5 bases). In germline, CDR1 is LGHNA, CDR2 YNFKEQ. CDR3 length equals 16 residues. The ends were cut back, 3 bases at V and 2 bases at J, with 16 bases in the middle. The CDR3 protein is CASSQSTIRDNTEAFF. In DNA, the CDR3 is TGTGCCAGCAGCCAGTCTACAATCCGGGACAACACTGAAGCTTTCTTT.

This chain's CDR3 is CASSYGPQRSTGELFF. Here the CDR3 DNA reads TGTGCCAGCAGTTACGGGCCTCAGAGATCCACCGGGGAGCTGTTTTTT. This rearrangement joins TRBV6-5 to TRBJ2-2; D remains ambiguous. From germline, CDR1 is MNHEY and CDR2 SVGAGI. The CDR3 consists of 16 residues. The germline V and J ends were trimmed by 2 bases and 4 bases, with 14 bases remaining between them.

The rearrangement joins TRBV2 to TRBJ2-7, with D unresolved. The CDR3 sequence is 13 residues long. Germline V gene lookup returns CDR1 SNHLY and CDR2 FYNNEI. V lost 4 bases and J 5 bases, leaving 12 bases between the germline ends. The CDR3 spells CASSGIGVNEQYF. The CDR3, as DNA: TGTGCCAGCAGTGGGATTGGGGTCAACGAGCAGTACTTC.

This sequence joins TRBV5-1 and TRBJ2-1; D is ambiguous. V was cut by 1 base and J by 9 bases, with 5 bases left in between. The germline V gene encodes CDR1 SGHRS and CDR2 YFSETQ. CDR3 length: 11 residues. The CDR3 loop is CASSLQSEQFF. The DNA of the CDR3 is TGCGCCAGCAGCTTGCAAAGTGAGCAGTTCTTC.

The chain has TRBV5-4 and TRBJ2-2; 7 bases map to TRBD1. The CDR3 sequence is 14 residues long. Germline trimming cut 4 bases from V and 4 bases from J; bases unmatched to any gene: 4. Per the germline V gene, CDR1 is SGHNT and CDR2 is YYREEE (reference sequence). The CDR3 sequence is CASSRQGGTGELFF. The CDR3 nucleotides are TGTGCCAGCAGCCGACAGGGCGGCACCGGGGAGCTGTTTTTT.

This sequence joins TRBV7-2 and TRBJ1-2; no definite D call. CDR3 length: 16 residues. The germline V gene encodes CDR1 SGHTA and CDR2 FQGNSA. Trimming cost V 3 bases and J 3 bases, with 17 bases left between them. The CDR3 DNA reads as TGTGCCAGCAGCTTCGCATGGGAGGTTCCCGACTATGGCTACACCTTC. It encodes CASSFAWEVPDYGYTF.

This clone appeared a few times. V and J are TRBV11-2 and TRBJ1-1; D call uncertain. This CDR3 is 16 amino acids long. Germline V CDR1 and CDR2: SGHAT, FQNNGV. V lost 0 bases and J 3 bases, leaving 14 bases between the germline ends. CDR3 DNA: TGTGCCAGCAGCTTAGATTCGTTTGGGGTCTACACTGAAGCTTTCTTT. Translating it yields CASSLDSFGVYTEAFF.

This clone appeared once. The chain couples TRBV5-5 to TRBJ2-7; 7 nucleotides agree with TRBD1. The CDR3 contains 15 residues. Germline CDR1 and CDR2: SGHKS and YYEKEE (reference sequence). V lost 0 bases and J lost 3; bases outside the gene matches: 6. The CDR3 reads CASSLAGTESYEQYF. The DNA of the CDR3 is TGTGCCAGCAGCTTGGCGGGGACAGAGAGCTACGAGCAGTACTTC. Full variable domain (rest looked up from reference TRBV5-5 and TRBJ2-7): DAGVTQSPTHLIKTRGQQVTLRCSPISGHKSVSWYQQVLGQGPQFIFQYYEKEERGRGNFPDRFSARQFPNYSSELNVNALLLGDSALYLCASSLAGTESYEQYFGPGTRLTVT.

The V and J genes are TRBV5-4 and TRBJ2-1; TRBD2 agrees at 8 bases. Trimming cost V 3 bases and J 9 bases; bases outside gene matches: 14. The CDR3 runs 16 residues. Germline V gene sequence: CDR1 SGHNT, CDR2 YYREEE (reference sequence). Written as DNA, the CDR3 is TGTGCCAGCAGCTCCCGCCTCTCGGGAGGGCCCCTTGAGCAGTTCTTC. It is translated as CASSSRLSGGPLEQFF.

This sequence joins TRBV11-1 and TRBJ2-6; D unresolved. V was trimmed by 3 bases and J by 3 bases, leaving 3 bases between them. Germline V gene sequence: CDR1 SGHAT, CDR2 FQDESV (reference sequence). The CDR3 sequence is 13 residues long. The CDR3: CASSFFGANVLTF. In nucleotides, the CDR3 is TGTGCCAGCAGCTTTTTTGGGGCCAACGTCCTGACTTTC.

The chain employs TRBV27 and TRBJ1-2, with D hard to call. V was trimmed by 4 bases and J by 1 base, leaving 10 bases between them. Germline V gene lookup returns CDR1 MNHEY and CDR2 SMNVEV (reference sequence). This CDR3 is 14 amino acids long. For the CDR3, the DNA is TGTGCCAGCAGTTCTAGGTTTATTAACTATGGCTACACCTTC. Translation: CASSSRFINYGYTF.